This passage covers 9 T cell receptor beta chains from one sample sequenced in a study of cytomegalovirus exposure and HLA in healthy donors. Use of 60 Vbeta and 13 Jbeta primers characterized the PCR. Sequencing used immunoSEQ multiplex PCR; TCRdb keeps in-frame clones, though not all of them. The sample records more than 95,000 clones, just under 80% being singletons. The sample comprised PBMCs. The origin of the receptors is a male donor in good health and CMV-seronegative.

The chain employs TRBV11-2 and TRBJ1-1; TRBD1 aligns across 8 bases. With 3 bases clipped from V and 5 bases from J, the junction kept 5 bases outside the gene matches. Germline lookup yields CDR1 SGHAT and CDR2 FQNNGV. The CDR3 totals 14 residues. CDR3 nucleotide sequence: TGTGCCAGCAGCTTGGACAGGGTCGGAACTGAAGCTTTCTTT. Its translation: CASSLDRVGTEAFF.

This rearrangement joins TRBV4-1 to TRBJ2-1; D uncertain. The CDR3 is made up of 14 amino acids. Per the germline V gene, CDR1 is MGHRA and CDR2 is YSYEKL. With 4 bases removed from V and 4 bases from J, the gap between germline ends came to 11 bases. This chain's CDR3 is CASSPHVEYNEQFF. In DNA form, the CDR3 reads TGCGCCAGCAGCCCCCATGTGGAGTACAATGAGCAGTTCTTC.

This chain links TRBV19 with TRBJ2-5, with D possibly matching TRBD1 (6 bases). Germline V gives CDR1 LNHDA, CDR2 SQIVND (reference sequence). Between the trimmed V and J ends, which lost 3 bases and 2 bases, there was a span of 16 bases. CDR3 size: 16 residues. The CDR3 sequence: CASSMVAGEWQETQYF. The CDR3 DNA follows: TGTGCCAGTAGTATGGTGGCAGGGGAATGGCAAGAGACCCAGTACTTC.

The chain links TRBV7-6 to TRBJ2-1, with a possible D match to TRBD2 (7 bases). The CDR3 is 17 residues long. The V end was cut by 5 bases, the J end by 0 bases, with 17 bases between. Germline CDR1 reads SGHVS; CDR2 reads FNYEAQ. The CDR3: CASSPRGAYSSYNEQFF. The DNA of the CDR3 is TGTGCCAGCAGCCCCCGGGGGGCGTATAGCTCCTACAATGAGCAGTTCTTC.

A few counts support this clone. The chain is built from TRBV29-1 and TRBJ2-7; 9 bases are shared with TRBD1. V lost 4 bases and J lost 6; bases outside the gene matches: 7. Germline-derived CDR1 and CDR2 are SQVTM and ANQGSEA. CDR3 size: 13 residues. The CDR3 region has the DNA TGCAGCGTTGGTTTCGAACAGGGGGCCGAGCAGTACTTC. Translated: CSVGFEQGAEQYF.

The rearrangement links TRBV4-1 to TRBJ1-2; D unresolved. V shed 3 bases and J shed 5 bases, with 13 bases lying between them. This CDR3 is 14 amino acids long. The germline CDR1 and CDR2 sequences are MGHRA and YSYEKL. The CDR3 DNA follows: TGCGCCAGCAGCCATGGCAGTAGCTCGTATGGCTACACCTTC. It encodes CASSHGSSSYGYTF.

This clone was recorded a few times. The chain links TRBV5-4 to TRBJ2-7, with 9 bases identical to TRBD1. The CDR3 has 15 residues. V lost 4 bases, J lost 5 bases, and 10 bases stayed unmatched. CDR1 is SGHNT and CDR2 is YYREEE in the germline V gene (reference sequence). CDR3 nucleotides: TGTGCCAGCAGCGAGGGGGACAGGGTACCCCACGAGCAGTACTTC. Translation gives CASSEGDRVPHEQYF.

This clone was seen only a few times. The chain links TRBV6-5 to TRBJ2-1, with 9 bases identical to TRBD1. V was clipped by 8 bases and J by 8 bases; unmatched bases: 10. CDR1 MNHEY and CDR2 SVGAGI come from the germline V gene. The CDR3 totals 14 residues. As DNA, the CDR3 is TGTGCCAGCTCCCGGGACAGGGTTTCCCATGAGCAGTTCTTC. It yields the protein CASSRDRVSHEQFF.

The rearrangement joins TRBV19 to TRBJ1-3, with D tentatively TRBD1 (5 bases). Germline CDR1 is LNHDA and CDR2 is SQIVND (reference sequence). Trimming left V 5 bases short and J 2 bases short, with 13 bases between. The CDR3 has 15 residues. CDR3 sequence (DNA): TGTGCCAGTAGTCAACAGGTTTTCCCTGGAAACACCATATATTTT. This sequence encodes CASSQQVFPGNTIYF.